One sample yielded the 19 T cell receptor beta chains listed below, sequenced in a study (dated by TCRdb to 2015 to 2017). The library was obtained by 5' RACE. Reads for this sample came from an Illumina MiSeq. TCRdb ran its own pipeline on the public reads, namely fastp trimming at Q25 and MiXCR clone calling, and kept in-frame beta chains. CDR3 protein duplicates are merged, each entry listing the most common genes and DNA. The sample table contains fewer than 50,000 distinct CDR3 sequences; only one count was recorded for roughly 20% of them. 4.3% of the sample belongs to the ten largest clones. Cells that were CD4+CD25+CD127-/low were isolated as Tregs. Sequenced input: Tregs sorted from a lymph node. The origin of the receptors is a female donor with breast cancer.

This clonotype was recorded a few times. The chain joins TRBV6-1 to TRBJ2-1, with D unresolved. The CDR3 is made up of 10 amino acids. V was trimmed by 10 bases and J by 9 bases, leaving 10 bases between them. Germline V gene sequence: CDR1 MNHNS, CDR2 SASEGT. The CDR3 coding sequence is TGTGCCACCCGGAAGGGTGAGCAGTTCTTC. Encoded protein: CATRKGEQFF.

This clonotype has more than one count but fewer than ten. This may be a read error, as it is one base from a much larger clone. V and J are TRBV5-1 and TRBJ2-1; possible D gene TRBD2, 5 bases. The CDR3 runs 13 residues. Germline loops: CDR1 SGHRS, CDR2 YFSETQ. CDR3: CTSLGSGKNEQFF. The CDR3, as DNA: TGCACCAGCTTAGGCTCGGGGAAGAATGAGCAGTTCTTC.

This clonotype is medium-sized (0.01 to 0.1%) within its sample. This rearrangement joins TRBV5-1 to TRBJ2-1, with D unresolved. V lost 5 bases and J lost 3, with 9 bases in between. Per the germline V gene, CDR1 is SGHRS and CDR2 is YFSETQ. CDR3 length: 13 amino acids. CDR3 nucleotide sequence: TGCGCCAGCAGTAGGTTCATCTACAATGAGCAGTTCTTC. It specifies CASSRFIYNEQFF. The variable domain in full, with the rest retrieved from reference TRBV5-1 and TRBJ2-1, is KAGVTQTPRYLIKTRGQQVTLSCSPISGHRSVSWYQQTPGQGLQFLFEYFSETQRNKGNFPGRFSGRQFSNSRSEMNVSTLELGDSALYLCASSRFIYNEQFFGPGTRLTVL.

The rearrangement links TRBV13 to TRBJ1-1; tentative D call: TRBD1 (5 bases). V gave up 1 base and J gave up 1 base, with 13 bases separating them. This CDR3 has 16 amino acids. Germline assignment: CDR1 PRHDT and CDR2 FYEKMQ (reference sequence). The CDR3 nucleotides are TGTGCCAGCAGCTTAGAGGCGGGGACCGAGAACACTGAAGCTTTCTTT. Protein sequence: CASSLEAGTENTEAFF.

The rearrangement links TRBV11-2 to TRBJ2-1; no definite D call. CDR1 and CDR2 from the germline V gene are SGHAT and FQNNGV. CDR3 length: 16 amino acids. Trimming took off 1 base at V and 0 bases at J, with 10 bases between the two ends. The CDR3 protein is CASSLGGNPSYNEQFF. The CDR3 DNA reads as TGTGCCAGCAGCTTAGGTGGGAACCCCTCCTACAATGAGCAGTTCTTC.

As for this clonotype: This sequence may be a read error, since a much larger clone differs from it by one base. This chain joins TRBV4-1 and TRBJ2-7; D may be TRBD1 (6 bases). This CDR3 comprises 16 residues. Trimming pared 0 bases from V and 1 base from J, leaving 13 bases between. Germline V gene data show CDR1 as MGHRA and CDR2 as YSYEKL. The CDR3: CASSQDIGTTSYEQYF. The CDR3, as DNA: TGCGCCAGCAGCCAAGATATTGGGACAACTTCCTACGAGCAGTACTTC.

CDR3 nucleotides: TGCAGTGCTACAAGCCCGCTGGGAGTATTAAATGGCTACACCTTC. Encoded protein: CSATSPLGVLNGYTF. This chain connects TRBV20-1 to TRBJ1-2; D remains unclear. Germline V gene sequence: CDR1 DFQATT, CDR2 SNEGSKA (reference sequence). This CDR3 contains 15 residues. V lost 4 bases and J lost 6, with 21 bases in between.

This sequence joins TRBV7-9 and TRBJ2-1; D not certain. Trimming stripped 5 bases from V and 15 bases from J, with 23 bases between. Germline V gene sequence: CDR1 SEHNR, CDR2 FQNEAQ (reference sequence). This CDR3 comprises 14 residues. The CDR3 sequence is CASSPNSGLVTPFF. CDR3 DNA: TGTGCCAGCAGCCCCAACTCCGGGCTCGTGACCCCGTTCTTC.

This clonotype was detected many times. This chain links TRBV6-1 with TRBJ2-1, with D tentatively TRBD1 (6 bases). The CDR3 covers 18 residues. The germline V and J ends were trimmed by 3 bases and 2 bases, with 20 bases remaining between them. Germline CDR1 is MNHNS and CDR2 is SASEGT. The chain's CDR3 is CASSEGIGTLLPYNEQFF. The CDR3 bases are TGTGCCAGCAGTGAGGGGATCGGGACACTACTTCCCTACAATGAGCAGTTCTTC.

The chain has TRBV20-1 and TRBJ1-5; D not resolved. Per the germline V gene, CDR1 is DFQATT and CDR2 is SNEGSKA (reference sequence). The CDR3 length is 14 residues. Between the trimmed V and J ends, which lost 3 bases and 2 bases, there was a span of 11 bases. The CDR3 region has the DNA TGCAGTGCTAGTGAAGGGTATGGCAATCAGCCCCAGCATTTT. This translates into CSASEGYGNQPQHF.

This chain links TRBV15 with TRBJ2-5; D gene uncertain. CDR1 and CDR2 (germline): LNHNV, YYDKDF (reference sequence). The V gene lost 0 bases and the J gene lost 5 bases, with 4 bases spanning the gap. The CDR3 runs to 12 residues. The CDR3 loop is CATSRDWETQYF. DNA of the CDR3: TGTGCCACCAGCAGAGATTGGGAGACCCAGTACTTC.

This clonotype showed up many times. The chain recombines TRBV6-1 with TRBJ1-1; D not resolved. V lost 2 bases, J lost 13 bases, and 20 bases lay in between. The CDR3 covers 14 residues. Germline lookup yields CDR1 MNHNS and CDR2 SASEGT. The CDR3 sequence: CASSEITQWGSGFF. The DNA of the CDR3 is TGTGCCAGCAGTGAAATTACACAGTGGGGTTCCGGTTTCTTT.

This clonotype was detected a few times. V usage is TRBV7-3 and J usage is TRBJ2-5; no reliable D call. The CDR3 is made up of 13 amino acids. V was shortened by 3 bases and J by 0 bases, with 5 bases between the two germline ends. Germline loops: CDR1 SGHTA, CDR2 FQGTGA. The CDR3 nucleotides read TGTGCCAGCAGCTTTAGTCACCAAGAGACCCAGTACTTC. It codes for CASSFSHQETQYF. The variable domain in full, completed from reference TRBV7-3 and TRBJ2-5, reads GAGVSQTPSNKVTEKGKYVELRCDPISGHTALYWYRQSLGQGPEFLIYFQGTGAADDSGLPNDRFFAVRPEGSVSTLKIQRTERGDSAVYLCASSFSHQETQYFGPGTRLLVL.

This clonotype was seen only a few times. V is TRBV28 and J is TRBJ2-3; 10 bases match TRBD1. Germline values: CDR1 MDHEN, CDR2 SYDVKM. J was trimmed by 2 bases and V by 4 bases; bases with no gene match: 9. The CDR3 contains 17 residues. The CDR3: CASSSTPGQGFTDTQYF. CDR3 bases: TGTGCCAGCAGTTCGACCCCGGGACAGGGGTTCACAGATACGCAGTATTTT.

This clonotype was counted a few times. This chain links TRBV7-3 with TRBJ1-5; weak D call: TRBD1 (5 bases). CDR3 size: 22 residues. The germline V and J ends were trimmed by 2 bases and 0 bases, with 29 bases remaining between them. Germline V gene data show CDR1 as SGHTA and CDR2 as FQGTGA. The CDR3 DNA sequence: TGTGCCAGCAGCTTACATTTCTATGATCGGGCAGGGTCGAACTATAGCAATCAGCCCCAGCATTTT. Its translation: CASSLHFYDRAGSNYSNQPQHF.

This clonotype was observed a handful of times. The J gene is TRBJ2-3, the V gene TRBV28; 9 nucleotides align to TRBD2. V lost 10 bases, J lost 2 bases, and 10 bases stayed unmatched. Germline CDR1 and CDR2: MDHEN and SYDVKM. The CDR3 is 15 amino acids. CDR3 loop: CATKRLAENTDTQYF. The CDR3 DNA is TGTGCCACCAAAAGACTAGCGGAAAACACAGATACGCAGTATTTT.

V gene TRBV28 combines with J gene TRBJ1-5; D perhaps matches TRBD1 (6 bases). The CDR3 is 14 amino acids. The germline V gene has CDR1 MDHEN and CDR2 SYDVKM. The V end lost 6 bases, the J end lost 4 bases, and 13 bases lay between the germline ends. The CDR3 here is CASRGQLQNQPQHF. In DNA, the CDR3 is TGTGCCAGCAGAGGACAGCTACAGAATCAGCCCCAGCATTTT.

In this sample, this clonotype turned up many times. The rearrangement links TRBV10-3 to TRBJ1-2, with D perhaps TRBD1 (5 bases). This CDR3 has 13 residues. The germline gives CDR1 ENHRY, CDR2 SYGVKD. V was pared by 5 bases and J by 6 bases, with 13 bases between. CDR3 sequence reads: CAISQGGGNGYTF. In DNA form, the CDR3 reads TGTGCCATCAGTCAGGGCGGAGGGAATGGCTACACCTTC.

This clonotype has a count of ten or more. The rearrangement uses TRBV5-1 and TRBJ2-5, with 10 bases lining up with TRBD2. CDR3 length: 15 amino acids. With V trimmed by 3 bases and J by 5 bases, 7 bases remained unmatched. Germline V gives CDR1 SGHRS, CDR2 YFSETQ. The CDR3 reads CASSSTSGSVETQYF. DNA for the CDR3: TGCGCCAGCAGCTCGACTAGCGGGTCGGTGGAGACCCAGTACTTC. Combining the CDR3 with reference TRBV5-1 and TRBJ2-5 gives the whole variable domain KAGVTQTPRYLIKTRGQQVTLSCSPISGHRSVSWYQQTPGQGLQFLFEYFSETQRNKGNFPGRFSGRQFSNSRSEMNVSTLELGDSALYLCASSSTSGSVETQYFGPGTRLLVL.